This T cell receptor (beta chain) was captured in a study of blood T cell repertoires in COVID-19. Here immunoSEQ multiplex PCR was the method, and the copy in TCRdb shows in-frame clones only, minus some. In the table there are under 300,000 clones, approximately 88% of which are singletons. The cohort comprised adults aged roughly 18 to 95 years residing in 24 US areas. Cohort allocation depended upon clinical history that participants reported. The CDR3 runs 13 residues. The V end was cut by 3 bases, the J end by 7 bases, with 12 bases between. The germline gives CDR1 MNHEY, CDR2 SVGAGI. Sequenced sample: PBMCs or T cells enriched from blood (not recorded which). This sequence joins TRBV6-5 and TRBJ1-2; D is undetermined. The TCR comes from a woman in her thirties or forties with acute COVID-19. Written as DNA, the CDR3 is TGTGCCAGCAGTTATGGTGCAGGACTTGGCTACACCTTC. Its protein is CASSYGAGLGYTF.